This T cell receptor beta chain was recovered during a study of CD8 T cells in Susac syndrome. The authors carried out high-throughput sequencing of TCR beta. They applied it to CD8+ and CD4+ T cells obtained from blood. Germline CDR1 and CDR2: LGHDT and YNNKEL (reference sequence). V lost 1 base, J lost 9 bases, and 13 bases lay in between. This CDR3 is built from 15 residues. With random hexamers, reverse transcription was performed on about 0.5 to 1 ug of RNA. TCRdb redid the calling of the immunoSEQ multiplex PCR reads with MiXCR, one entry per CDR3 protein. The data contain about 150,000 distinct CDR3 sequences, 90% to 95% of them seen just once; the ten biggest clones take up 0.2% to 0.25%. This clonotype was observed once.

The genes are TRBV3-1 and TRBJ1-6; D might be TRBD1 (5 bases). The TCR originated in a human donor with multiple sclerosis. The specimen was CD8+ T cells from PBMCs. The CDR3 bases are TGTGCCAGCAGCCAAGGACAGACGGCAGCTTCACCCCTCCACTTT. It translates to CASSQGQTAASPLHF.